The 26 T cell receptor beta chains below were found in one sample sequenced in a study of blood T cell repertoires in COVID-19. This table comes from immunoSEQ multiplex PCR, and its TCRdb copy is limited to in-frame clones, with some not included. The table records over 55,000 clones, roughly nine tenths of them present only once. Sequenced: peripheral blood. These receptors were collected from a woman aged 80 or over with COVID-19, enrolled during active disease.

This clone was seen only once. This rearrangement joins TRBV15 to TRBJ2-5; no reliable D call. The CDR3 contains 15 residues. Germline V gives CDR1 LNHNV, CDR2 YYDKDF (reference sequence). The V end was cut by 0 bases, the J end by 1 base, with 9 bases between. CDR3 in DNA: TGTGCCACCAGCAGAGAGAGAGGAGCCCAAGAGACCCAGTACTTC. It specifies CATSRERGAQETQYF.

V is TRBV6-5 and J is TRBJ2-1; D perhaps matches TRBD1 (6 bases). With 5 bases removed from V and 0 bases from J, the gap between germline ends came to 11 bases. Germline CDR1 MNHEY, CDR2 SVGAGI. There are 15 residues in the CDR3. This CDR3 reads CASSQQGRSYNEQFF. CDR3 nucleotides: TGTGCCAGCAGTCAACAGGGCCGCTCCTACAATGAGCAGTTCTTC.

The chain uses TRBV5-6 and TRBJ2-7, with 7 bases aligning to TRBD2. Germline values: CDR1 SGHDT, CDR2 YYEEEE. CDR3 length equals 14 residues. The V and J ends lost 3 bases and 4 bases, in that order; junction bases with no gene match: 7. The CDR3 nucleotides are TGTGCCAGCAGCTCAGGGAGGGGAAGATACGAGCAGTACTTC. Amino acids: CASSSGRGRYEQYF.

This clone has a single count. This chain uses TRBV19 with TRBJ2-6; maybe TRBD2 (6 bases). This CDR3 contains 15 residues. From germline, CDR1 is LNHDA and CDR2 SQIVND (reference sequence). The germline V and J ends were trimmed by 3 bases and 1 base, with 7 bases remaining between them. CDR3: CASSMEGSGANVLTF. As DNA, the CDR3 is TGTGCCAGTAGTATGGAGGGATCTGGGGCCAACGTCCTGACTTTC.

V is TRBV2 and J is TRBJ2-7; 9 nucleotides align to TRBD1. The germline gives CDR1 SNHLY, CDR2 FYNNEI. Trimming at V came to 4 bases and at J to 6 bases, leaving 7 bases not matched to a gene. CDR3 length: 14 amino acids. This CDR3 reads CASSVRDRVSEQYF. The CDR3 DNA reads as TGTGCCAGCAGTGTCCGGGACAGGGTAAGCGAGCAGTACTTC.

V and J are TRBV5-6 and TRBJ1-2; D might be TRBD1 (6 bases). V lost 2 bases, J lost 0 bases, and 14 bases lay in between. The CDR3 loop spans 16 amino acids. CDR1 and CDR2 from the germline V gene are SGHDT and YYEEEE. The CDR3, as DNA: TGTGCCAGCAGCTTCGGCACAGGGTCAGCTAACTATGGCTACACCTTC. As protein: CASSFGTGSANYGYTF.

V is TRBV6-1 and J is TRBJ2-7; D remains unclear. CDR3 length: 13 residues. Per the germline V gene, CDR1 is MNHNS and CDR2 is SASEGT. V was pared by 2 bases and J by 9 bases, with 14 bases between. The CDR3 region is CASSERRTQGQYF. DNA for the CDR3: TGTGCCAGCAGTGAACGGAGAACCCAAGGGCAGTACTTC.

The rearrangement links TRBV28 to TRBJ1-2; weak D call: TRBD1 (6 bases). Looked up from germline, CDR1 is MDHEN and CDR2 is SYDVKM. The CDR3 consists of 14 residues. The V end lost 2 bases, the J end lost 5 bases, and 12 bases lay between the germline ends. DNA for the CDR3: TGTGCCAGCAGTTTAAACGACAGGTATTATGGCTACACCTTC. Translation: CASSLNDRYYGYTF.

The chain is built from TRBV5-5 and TRBJ2-7; weak D call: TRBD1 (6 bases). This CDR3 has 15 amino acids. Trimming cost V 2 bases and J 2 bases, with 14 bases left between them. Per germline, CDR1 SGHKS and CDR2 YYEKEE (reference sequence). CDR3 in DNA: TGTGCCAGCAGCTTACTTAGAGGGGGAGCCTACGAGCAGTACTTC. It codes for CASSLLRGGAYEQYF.

This chain connects TRBV5-1 to TRBJ2-3; D is unclear. V gave up 0 bases and J gave up 4 bases, with 3 bases separating them. The CDR3 is 12 residues long. Germline CDR1 SGHRS, CDR2 YFSETQ. The CDR3 DNA sequence: TGCGCCAGCAGCTTGGTCGCAGATACGCAGTATTTT. Its translation: CASSLVADTQYF.

The rearrangement uses TRBV5-1 and TRBJ2-5; the match to TRBD2 covers 7 bases. Germline CDR1 is SGHRS and CDR2 is YFSETQ. Trimming took 7 bases from V and 4 from J; bases not matched to a gene: 10. This CDR3 region has 14 residues. The CDR3 DNA is TGCGCCAGCCGAGAGGGGAGGGTCGGAGAGACCCAGTACTTC. Protein sequence: CASREGRVGETQYF. The variable domain in full, with the rest retrieved from reference TRBV5-1 and TRBJ2-5, is KAGVTQTPRYLIKTRGQQVTLSCSPISGHRSVSWYQQTPGQGLQFLFEYFSETQRNKGNFPGRFSGRQFSNSRSEMNVSTLELGDSALYLCASREGRVGETQYFGPGTRLLVL.

This chain connects TRBV5-4 to TRBJ2-7; 8 bases agree with TRBD1. The CDR3 is 15 amino acids. V lost 5 bases to trimming and J lost 1 base; unmatched junction nucleotides: 8. Germline V CDR1 and CDR2: SGHNT, YYREEE (reference sequence). CDR3 DNA: TGTGCCAGCAGGATCCTAGGACAGGGATCCTACGAGCAGTACTTC. Its translation is CASRILGQGSYEQYF.

The V call is TRBV18, the J call TRBJ1-1; D unclear. Germline CDR1 KGHSH, CDR2 LQKENI. Trimming pared 2 bases from V and 5 bases from J, leaving 9 bases between. The CDR3 sequence is 13 residues long. The CDR3 is CASSPKERTEAFF. DNA for the CDR3: TGTGCCAGCTCACCAAAGGAGCGGACTGAAGCTTTCTTT.

V is TRBV10-3 and J is TRBJ1-2; D not certain. Trimming removed 7 bases from V and 7 bases from J, with 13 bases in between. The CDR3 length is 12 residues. Germline V gene lookup returns CDR1 ENHRY and CDR2 SYGVKD. The DNA for the CDR3 is TGTGCCATCAAGGAGCCGGTAAGTGGCTACACCTTC. Residues: CAIKEPVSGYTF.

A single count supports this clone. This chain joins TRBV5-1 and TRBJ1-1; 9 nucleotides line up with TRBD1. Trimming took 5 bases from V and 6 from J; bases not matched to a gene: 8. This CDR3 has 14 residues. Germline CDR1 and CDR2: SGHRS and YFSETQ. CDR3 DNA sequence: TGCGCCAGCAGACCGGGACAGGGTGGGTCTGAAGCTTTCTTT. Residues: CASRPGQGGSEAFF.

The gene calls are TRBV5-4 and TRBJ2-1; 9 nucleotides align to TRBD2. Looked up from germline, CDR1 is SGHNT and CDR2 is YYREEE (reference sequence). The CDR3 has 15 amino acids. V shed 1 base, J shed 8 bases, and the junction held 7 bases outside the gene matches. The CDR3 reads CASSLLAGGPYEQFF. In DNA, the CDR3 is TGTGCCAGCAGCTTGCTCGCGGGGGGGCCCTATGAGCAGTTCTTC.

The chain employs TRBV29-1 and TRBJ2-5; 9 nucleotides agree with TRBD1. The CDR3 runs 14 residues. CDR1 and CDR2 from the germline V gene are SQVTM and ANQGSEA. J was trimmed by 6 bases and V by 8 bases; bases with no gene match: 13. The CDR3 is CSSAGDRVSQTQYF. CDR3 in DNA: TGCAGCTCCGCCGGGGACAGGGTTTCGCAGACCCAGTACTTC.

This chain joins TRBV4-1 and TRBJ1-2; 7 nucleotides align to TRBD1. The trim removed 0 bases at V and 5 bases at J, leaving 3 bases unmatched. The CDR3 sequence is 14 residues long. The germline CDR1 and CDR2 sequences are MGHRA and YSYEKL. CDR3 bases: TGCGCCAGCAGCCAAGAGCCAGGGGGGTATGGCTACACCTTC. Translating gives CASSQEPGGYGYTF.

V and J are TRBV7-9 and TRBJ1-2; possible D gene TRBD1, 5 bases. The V gene lost 5 bases and the J gene lost 5 bases, with 12 bases spanning the gap. The CDR3 has 13 amino acids. Per germline, CDR1 SEHNR and CDR2 FQNEAQ (reference sequence). DNA of the CDR3: TGTGCCAGCAGCGTCGAGACAGCTTATGGCTACACCTTC. Translation: CASSVETAYGYTF.

V gene TRBV4-1 combines with J gene TRBJ1-4; TRBD1 matches at 11 bases. This CDR3 spans 16 amino acids. Germline V gene data show CDR1 as MGHRA and CDR2 as YSYEKL. With 0 bases clipped from V and 8 bases from J, the junction kept 5 bases outside the gene matches. This CDR3 is CASSQDGGQGAEKLFF. CDR3 sequence (DNA): TGCGCCAGCAGCCAAGATGGTGGACAGGGGGCAGAAAAACTGTTTTTT.

The chain uses TRBV4-2 and TRBJ2-3, with D hard to call. CDR3 length: 14 residues. The germline V gene has CDR1 LGHNA and CDR2 YNFKEQ. V was shortened by 0 bases and J by 6 bases, with 10 bases between the two germline ends. CDR3: CASSQDQLEDTQYF. CDR3 DNA sequence: TGTGCCAGCAGCCAAGATCAATTGGAGGATACGCAGTATTTT.

This chain links TRBV5-6 with TRBJ1-2; D gene ambiguous. V was shortened by 3 bases and J by 2 bases, with 11 bases between the two germline ends. Germline-derived CDR1 and CDR2 are SGHDT and YYEEEE. This CDR3 region has 14 residues. CDR3 residues: CASSWRATNYGYTF. DNA of the CDR3: TGTGCCAGCAGCTGGAGGGCCACGAACTATGGCTACACCTTC.

This chain links TRBV6-5 with TRBJ1-6, with D possibly TRBD1 on 6 matching bases. The V gene's germline CDR1 is MNHEY and CDR2 SVGAGI. CDR3 length equals 12 residues. Deletions cut 7 bases from V and 10 bases from J, with 11 bases between. The CDR3 region is CASTRGDSPLHF. The CDR3 bases are TGTGCCAGCACCAGGGGTGACTCACCCCTCCACTTT.

The V gene is TRBV19, the J gene TRBJ1-3; no clear D gene. Per germline, CDR1 LNHDA and CDR2 SQIVND (reference sequence). The CDR3 covers 17 residues. The V and J ends lost 0 bases and 4 bases respectively, with 16 bases between them. The DNA of the CDR3 is TGTGCCAGTAGTATAGAACCGGCCGGGATATTCGGAAACACCATATATTTT. Protein: CASSIEPAGIFGNTIYF. Full variable domain (remainder filled in from reference TRBV19 and TRBJ1-3): DGGITQSPKYLFRKEGQNVTLSCEQNLNHDAMYWYRQDPGQGLRLIYYSQIVNDFQKGDIAEGYSVSREKKESFPLTVTSAQKNPTAFYLCASSIEPAGIFGNTIYFGEGSWLTVV.

This chain uses TRBV7-9 with TRBJ1-1; the D gene is possibly TRBD1 (6 bases). Germline loops: CDR1 SEHNR, CDR2 FQNEAQ (reference sequence). V shed 4 bases and J shed 5 bases, with 14 bases lying between them. The CDR3 has 14 residues. The CDR3 region is CASSSQQGRTEAFF. The DNA for the CDR3 is TGTGCCAGCAGCTCCCAACAGGGTCGGACTGAAGCTTTCTTT.

The chain joins TRBV10-3 to TRBJ1-1; D perhaps matches TRBD1 (5 bases). There are 16 residues in the CDR3. Between the trimmed V and J ends, which lost 3 bases and 1 base, there was a span of 15 bases. Germline V gene sequence: CDR1 ENHRY, CDR2 SYGVKD. CDR3 nucleotides: TGTGCCATCAGTGACCGACAGCGGGGGTCGAACACTGAAGCTTTCTTT. Amino acids: CAISDRQRGSNTEAFF.